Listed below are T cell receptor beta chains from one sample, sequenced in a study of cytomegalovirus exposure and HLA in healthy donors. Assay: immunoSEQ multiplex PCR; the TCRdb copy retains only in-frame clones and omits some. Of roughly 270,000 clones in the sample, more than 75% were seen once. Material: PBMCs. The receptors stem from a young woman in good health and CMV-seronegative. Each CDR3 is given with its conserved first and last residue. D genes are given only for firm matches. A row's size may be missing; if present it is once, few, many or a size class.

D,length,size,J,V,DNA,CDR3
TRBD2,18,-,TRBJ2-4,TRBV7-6,TGTGCCAGCAGCCTCTTAGCGGGAAAAACGCTAGCCAAAAACATTCAGTACTTC,CASSLLAGKTLAKNIQYF
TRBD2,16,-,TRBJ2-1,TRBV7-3,TGTGCCAGCAGCCCCAAACTAGCGGGGCCTCATAATGAGCAGTTCTTC,CASSPKLAGPHNEQFF
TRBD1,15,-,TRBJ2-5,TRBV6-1,TGTGCCAGCAGTGAAAGCAGGGGACAGTGGGAGACCCAGTACTTC,CASSESRGQWETQYF
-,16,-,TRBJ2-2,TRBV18,TGTGCCAGCTCACGAACGCGCGGGTTAGGTACCGGGGAGCTGTTTTTT,CASSRTRGLGTGELFF
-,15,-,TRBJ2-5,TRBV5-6,TGTGCCAGCAACCCCAGGTGGCAGAGGGGGGAGACCCAGTACTTC,CASNPRWQRGETQYF
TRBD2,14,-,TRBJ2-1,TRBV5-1,TGCGCCAGCAGCCCACTAGCGGGCCTTAATGAGCAGTTCTTC,CASSPLAGLNEQFF
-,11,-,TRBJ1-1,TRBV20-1,TGCAGTGTCCCAGTGAACACTGAAGCTTTCTTT,CSVPVNTEAFF
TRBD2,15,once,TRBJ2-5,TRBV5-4,TGTGCCAGCAGCCCTACTAGCGGGGCACAAGAGACCCAGTACTTC,CASSPTSGAQETQYF
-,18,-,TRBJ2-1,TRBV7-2,TGTGCCAGCAGACCTACCCATGGGGTAGCGGCGTCCTACAATGAGCAGTTCTTC,CASRPTHGVAASYNEQFF
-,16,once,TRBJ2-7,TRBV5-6,TGTGCCAGCAGCTCCGAAGGGGGGGTCGGTCGGTACGAGCAGTACTTC,CASSSEGGVGRYEQYF
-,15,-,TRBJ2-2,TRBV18,TGTGCCAGCTCCCCCCTAAACAGGGCCGACGGGGAGCTGTTTTTT,CASSPLNRADGELFF
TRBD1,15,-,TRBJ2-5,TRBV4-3,TGCGCCAGCAGCCAAGCGGGGACAGGTCAAGAAACCCAGTACTTC,CASSQAGTGQETQYF
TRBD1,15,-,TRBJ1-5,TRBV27,TGTGCCAGCAGAGACGGGACAGGTCCTAATCAGCCCCAGCATTTT,CASRDGTGPNQPQHF
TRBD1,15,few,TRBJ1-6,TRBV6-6,TGTGCCAGCAGTTATCCGGACAGGGCAGGCTCACCCCTCCACTTT,CASSYPDRAGSPLHF
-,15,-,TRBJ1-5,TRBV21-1,TGTGCCACCGGAAGGACAGATTATAGCAATCAGCCCCAGCATTTT,CATGRTDYSNQPQHF
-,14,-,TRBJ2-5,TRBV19,TGTGCCAGTAGTATAGGCGGGACAGCCTTAATCGAGTACTTC,CASSIGGTALIEYF
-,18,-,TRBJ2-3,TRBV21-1,TGTGCCAGCAGCAAGTGGCGGGAGGGTACCCCTAACACAGATACGCAGTATTTT,CASSKWREGTPNTDTQYF
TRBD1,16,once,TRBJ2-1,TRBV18,TGTGCCAGCTCACCACCCGGACAGGGCTCCTACAATGAGCAGTTCTTC,CASSPPGQGSYNEQFF
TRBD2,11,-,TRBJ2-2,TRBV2,TGTGCCAGCAGTAGGGAGGGGAGGGTGTTTTTT,CASSREGRVFF
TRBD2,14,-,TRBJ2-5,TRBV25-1,TGTGCCAGCAGTGCGACGGGACTACCGGTCCCAGTGTACTTC,CASSATGLPVPVYF
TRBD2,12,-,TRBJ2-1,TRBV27,TGTGCCAGCAGTTTACCGGGGGGTGTGCAGTTCTTC,CASSLPGGVQFF
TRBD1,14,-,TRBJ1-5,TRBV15,TGTGCCACCAGCAGAGAAGGGGGCAGGCAGCCCCAGCATTTT,CATSREGGRQPQHF
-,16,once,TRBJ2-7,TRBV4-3,TGCGCCAGCAGCCAAGAGCCGGGGATAACCTCCGGGGAGCAGTACTTC,CASSQEPGITSGEQYF
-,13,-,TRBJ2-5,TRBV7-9,TGTGCCAGCGGGCCGGCACGCGCGGAGACCCAGTACTTC,CASGPARAETQYF
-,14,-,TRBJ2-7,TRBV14,TGTGCCAGCTCGATGAGGGCCGGGGGCTACGAGCAGTACTTC,CASSMRAGGYEQYF
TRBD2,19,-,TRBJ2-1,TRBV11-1,TGTGCCAGCAGCTTAAAAATAGCGGGAGGGATCAGAACCTACAATGAGCAGTTCTTC,CASSLKIAGGIRTYNEQFF
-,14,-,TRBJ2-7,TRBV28,TGTGCCAGCAGTTTATGGGCGACTAGCTACGAGCAGTACTTC,CASSLWATSYEQYF
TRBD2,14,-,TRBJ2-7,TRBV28,TGTGCCAGCAGCATAGTGCGGGAGTTCGTCGAGCAGTACTTC,CASSIVREFVEQYF
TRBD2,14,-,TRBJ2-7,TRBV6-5,TGTGCCAGCAGTATAGCGGGAGTCGCCTACGAGCAGTACTTC,CASSIAGVAYEQYF
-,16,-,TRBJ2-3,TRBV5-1,TGCGCCAGCAGCCCCCTAAGGATGGGGCGCACAGATACGCAGTATTTT,CASSPLRMGRTDTQYF
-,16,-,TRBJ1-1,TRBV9,TGTGCCAGCAGCGTAGAACCAAACAGGGTTTCTACTGAAGCTTTCTTT,CASSVEPNRVSTEAFF
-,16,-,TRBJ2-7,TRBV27,TGTGCCAGCAGTCTAGCCGGACTGCCACGGCAACACGAGCAGTACTTC,CASSLAGLPRQHEQYF
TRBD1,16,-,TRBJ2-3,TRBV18,TGTGCCAGCTCGATAGCCGGGACAGGGAACACAGATACGCAGTATTTT,CASSIAGTGNTDTQYF
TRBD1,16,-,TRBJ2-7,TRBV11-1,TGTGCCAGCAGCTTATCCCTGGCAGGGGGCGTCTACGAGCAGTACTTC,CASSLSLAGGVYEQYF
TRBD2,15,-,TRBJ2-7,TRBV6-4,TGTGCCAGCAGTGGGTCGCGGGAGGAGGTCTACGAGCAGTACTTC,CASSGSREEVYEQYF
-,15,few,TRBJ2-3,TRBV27,TGTGCCAGCAGTCCACCGGGACTCCCGCCAGATACGCAGTATTTT,CASSPPGLPPDTQYF
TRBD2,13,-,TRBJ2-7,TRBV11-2,TGTGCCAGCAGCTTAGGAACTAGCGGGAGGGTTGACTTC,CASSLGTSGRVDF
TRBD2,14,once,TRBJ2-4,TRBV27,TGTGCCAGCAGTTGGAGCGGGAGGAGTGGCATTCAGTACTTC,CASSWSGRSGIQYF
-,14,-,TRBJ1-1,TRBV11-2,TGTGCCGTGGATGCCCGGGGGTTATACACTGAAGCTTTCTTT,CAVDARGLYTEAFF